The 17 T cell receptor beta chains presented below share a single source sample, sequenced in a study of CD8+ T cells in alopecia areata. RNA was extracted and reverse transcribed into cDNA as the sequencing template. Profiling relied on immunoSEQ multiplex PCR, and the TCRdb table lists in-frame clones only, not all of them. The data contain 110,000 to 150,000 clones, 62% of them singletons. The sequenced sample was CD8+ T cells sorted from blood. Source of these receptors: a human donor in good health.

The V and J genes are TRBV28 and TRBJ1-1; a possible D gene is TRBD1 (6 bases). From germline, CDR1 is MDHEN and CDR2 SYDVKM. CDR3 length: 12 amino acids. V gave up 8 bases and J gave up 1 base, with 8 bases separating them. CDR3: CASRGQNTEAFF. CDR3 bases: TGTGCCAGCCGGGGACAGAACACTGAAGCTTTCTTT.

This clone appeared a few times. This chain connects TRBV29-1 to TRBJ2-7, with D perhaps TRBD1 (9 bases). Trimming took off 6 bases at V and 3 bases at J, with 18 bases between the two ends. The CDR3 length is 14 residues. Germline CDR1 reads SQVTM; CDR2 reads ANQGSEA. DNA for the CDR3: TGCAGCGTCGCGGGGGGACAGGGCGACTACGAGCAGTACTTC. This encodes CSVAGGQGDYEQYF.

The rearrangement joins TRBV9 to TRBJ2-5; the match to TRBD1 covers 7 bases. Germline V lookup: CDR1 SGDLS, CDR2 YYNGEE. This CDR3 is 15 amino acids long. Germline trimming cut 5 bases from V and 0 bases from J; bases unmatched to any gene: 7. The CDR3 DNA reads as TGTGCCAGCAGTGAAGAGGGGGCGTACCAAGAGACCCAGTACTTC. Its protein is CASSEEGAYQETQYF.

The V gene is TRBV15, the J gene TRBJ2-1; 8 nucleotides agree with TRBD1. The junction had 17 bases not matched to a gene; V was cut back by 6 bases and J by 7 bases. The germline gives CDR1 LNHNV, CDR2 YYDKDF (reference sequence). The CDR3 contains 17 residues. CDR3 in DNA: TGTGCCACCAGGACAGCCGGACAGGGTGTAATAAGGAATGAGCAGTTCTTC. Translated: CATRTAGQGVIRNEQFF.

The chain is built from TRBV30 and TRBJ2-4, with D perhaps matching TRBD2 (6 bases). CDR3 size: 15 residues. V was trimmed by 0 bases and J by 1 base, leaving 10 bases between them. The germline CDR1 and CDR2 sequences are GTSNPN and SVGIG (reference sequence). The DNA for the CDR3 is TGTGCCTGGAGTGTAGAGGGGAGGGCCAAAAACATTCAGTACTTC. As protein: CAWSVEGRAKNIQYF.

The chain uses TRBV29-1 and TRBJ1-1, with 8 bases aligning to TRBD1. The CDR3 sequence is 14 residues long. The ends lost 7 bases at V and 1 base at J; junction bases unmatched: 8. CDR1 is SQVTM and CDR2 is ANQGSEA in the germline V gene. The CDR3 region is CSAAGTGENTEAFF. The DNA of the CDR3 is TGCAGCGCCGCAGGGACAGGTGAGAACACTGAAGCTTTCTTT. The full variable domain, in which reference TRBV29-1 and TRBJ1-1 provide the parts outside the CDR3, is SAVISQKPSRDICQRGTSLTIQCQVDSQVTMMFWYRQQPGQSLTLIATANQGSEATYESGFVIDKFPISRPNLTFSTLTVSNMSPEDSSIYLCSAAGTGENTEAFFGQGTRLTVV.

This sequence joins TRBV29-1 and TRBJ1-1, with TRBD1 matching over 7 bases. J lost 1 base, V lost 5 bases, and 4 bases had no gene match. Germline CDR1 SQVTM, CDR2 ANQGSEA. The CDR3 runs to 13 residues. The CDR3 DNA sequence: TGCAGCGTTCCCGGGACAGAGAACACTGAAGCTTTCTTT. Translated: CSVPGTENTEAFF.

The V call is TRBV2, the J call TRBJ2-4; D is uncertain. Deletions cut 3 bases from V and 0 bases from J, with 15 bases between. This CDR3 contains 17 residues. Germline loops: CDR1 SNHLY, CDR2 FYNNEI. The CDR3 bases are TGTGCCAGCAGTGAGTCTCGGAGCCCACTAGCCAAAAACATTCAGTACTTC. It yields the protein CASSESRSPLAKNIQYF.

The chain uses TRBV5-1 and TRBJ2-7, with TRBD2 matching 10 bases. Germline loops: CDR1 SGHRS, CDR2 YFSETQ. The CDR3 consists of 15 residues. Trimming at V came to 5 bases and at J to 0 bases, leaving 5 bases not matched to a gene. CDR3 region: CASRFTSGDSYEQYF. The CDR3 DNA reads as TGCGCCAGCAGATTTACTAGCGGGGACTCCTACGAGCAGTACTTC.

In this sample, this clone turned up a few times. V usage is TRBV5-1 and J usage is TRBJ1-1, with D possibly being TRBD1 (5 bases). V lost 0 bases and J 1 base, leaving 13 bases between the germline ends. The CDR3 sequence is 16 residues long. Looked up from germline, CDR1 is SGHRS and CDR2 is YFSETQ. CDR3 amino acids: CASSLGVRDSNTEAFF. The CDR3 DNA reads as TGCGCCAGCAGCTTGGGGGTCCGGGACTCGAACACTGAAGCTTTCTTT.

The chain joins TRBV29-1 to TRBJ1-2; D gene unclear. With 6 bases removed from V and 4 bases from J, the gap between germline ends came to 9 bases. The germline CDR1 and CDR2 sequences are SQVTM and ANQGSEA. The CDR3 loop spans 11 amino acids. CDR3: CSVVTPYGYTF. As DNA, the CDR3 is TGCAGCGTCGTTACCCCCTATGGCTACACCTTC.

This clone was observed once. In DNA form, the CDR3 reads TGTGCCAGCAGCCCCGGACAGGGGGCATCCTACGAGCAGTACTTC. Amino acid sequence: CASSPGQGASYEQYF. The V gene is TRBV5-6, the J gene TRBJ2-7, with 11 bases that match TRBD1. The germline V gene encodes CDR1 SGHDT and CDR2 YYEEEE. The V gene end was trimmed by 4 bases and the J gene end by 1 base; junction bases not matched to a gene: 4. This CDR3 contains 15 residues. The complete variable domain, with remaining parts taken from reference TRBV5-6 and TRBJ2-7, reads DAGVTQSPTHLIKTRGQQVTLRCSPKSGHDTVSWYQQALGQGPQFIFQYYEEEERQRGNFPDRFSGHQFPNYSSELNVNALLLGDSALYLCASSPGQGASYEQYFGPGTRLTVT.

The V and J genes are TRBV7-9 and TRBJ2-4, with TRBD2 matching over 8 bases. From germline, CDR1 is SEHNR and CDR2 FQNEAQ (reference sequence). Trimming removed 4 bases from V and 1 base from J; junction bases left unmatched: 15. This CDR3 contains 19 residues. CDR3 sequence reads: CASSSNRGGIAAAKNIQYF. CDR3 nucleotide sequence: TGTGCCAGCAGCTCCAATCGGGGGGGCATTGCCGCTGCCAAAAACATTCAGTACTTC.

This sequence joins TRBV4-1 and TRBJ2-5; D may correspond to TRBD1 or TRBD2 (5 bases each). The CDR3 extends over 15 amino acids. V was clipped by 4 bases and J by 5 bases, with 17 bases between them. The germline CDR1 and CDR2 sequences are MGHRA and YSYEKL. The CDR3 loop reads CASSPRDGLQETQYF. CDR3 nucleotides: TGCGCCAGCAGCCCCCGGGACGGGTTACAGGAGACCCAGTACTTC.

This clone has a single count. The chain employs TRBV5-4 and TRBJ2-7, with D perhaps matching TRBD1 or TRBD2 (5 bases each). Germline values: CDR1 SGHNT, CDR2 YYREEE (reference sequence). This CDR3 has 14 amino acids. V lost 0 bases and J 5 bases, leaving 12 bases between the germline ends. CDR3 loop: CASSLGGFGHEQYF. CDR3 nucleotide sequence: TGTGCCAGCAGCTTGGGGGGGTTTGGCCACGAGCAGTACTTC. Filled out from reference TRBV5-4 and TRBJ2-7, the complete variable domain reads ETGVTQSPTHLIKTRGQQVTLRCSSQSGHNTVSWYQQALGQGPQFIFQYYREEENGRGNFPPRFSGLQFPNYSSELNVNALELDDSALYLCASSLGGFGHEQYFGPGTRLTVT.

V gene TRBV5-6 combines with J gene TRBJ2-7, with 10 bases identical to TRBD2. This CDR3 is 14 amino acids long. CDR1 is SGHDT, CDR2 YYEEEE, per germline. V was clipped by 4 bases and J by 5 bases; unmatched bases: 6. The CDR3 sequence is CASSTGTSVNEQYF. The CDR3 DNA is TGTGCCAGCAGCACCGGGACTAGCGTCAACGAGCAGTACTTC.

CDR3 loop: CASSQDWRQGSRETQYF. For the CDR3, the DNA is TGTGCCAGCAGCCAAGATTGGAGGCAGGGAAGTAGGGAGACCCAGTACTTC. The V gene is TRBV14, the J gene TRBJ2-5; D may correspond to TRBD1 or TRBD2 (5 bases each). Germline V gene sequence: CDR1 SGHDN, CDR2 FVKESK. The CDR3 runs to 17 residues. Trimming took 0 bases from V and 5 from J, leaving 19 bases between them.